This T cell receptor beta chain derives from a study of CD8+ T cells in alopecia areata. Study-level findings and limits: TCRs were shared less clearly across patients than in mice, possibly for HLA-related reasons.

Trimming removed 4 bases at V and 0 bases at J, with 13 bases between. CDR1 is SGDLS, CDR2 YYNGEE, per germline. This CDR3 spans 15 amino acids. cDNA serving as the sequencing template came from extracted, reverse transcribed RNA. Clones were sequenced by immunoSEQ multiplex PCR, and TCRdb holds only the in-frame ones, with some missing. The data show 90,000 to 150,000 clones, more than 30% seen once. Points on this clone: Its antigen is not identified.

V usage is TRBV9 and J usage is TRBJ1-1; the D gene is possibly TRBD1 (5 bases). The source of this sequence is a human donor with alopecia areata. Sequences were obtained from CD4+ T cells sorted from blood. The CDR3 sequence is CASSLDQTVNTEAFF. In DNA form, the CDR3 reads TGTGCCAGCAGCCTCGATCAGACAGTGAACACTGAAGCTTTCTTT.